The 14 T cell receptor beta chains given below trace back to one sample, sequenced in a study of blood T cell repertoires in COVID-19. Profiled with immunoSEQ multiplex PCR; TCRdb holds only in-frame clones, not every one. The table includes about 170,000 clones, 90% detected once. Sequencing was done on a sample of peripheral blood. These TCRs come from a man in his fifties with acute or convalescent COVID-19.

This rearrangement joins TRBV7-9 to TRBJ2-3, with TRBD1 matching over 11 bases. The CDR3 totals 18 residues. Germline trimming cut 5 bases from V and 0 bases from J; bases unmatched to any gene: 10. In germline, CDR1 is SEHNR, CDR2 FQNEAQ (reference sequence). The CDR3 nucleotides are TGTGCCAGCAGCCAGGACAGGGGGCTTCCCTATAGCACAGATACGCAGTATTTT. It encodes CASSQDRGLPYSTDTQYF. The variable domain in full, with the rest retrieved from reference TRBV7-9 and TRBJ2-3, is DTGVSQNPRHKITKRGQNVTFRCDPISEHNRLYWYRQTLGQGPEFLTYFQNEAQLEKSRLLSDRFSAERPKGSFSTLEIQRTEQGDSAMYLCASSQDRGLPYSTDTQYFGPGTRLTVL.

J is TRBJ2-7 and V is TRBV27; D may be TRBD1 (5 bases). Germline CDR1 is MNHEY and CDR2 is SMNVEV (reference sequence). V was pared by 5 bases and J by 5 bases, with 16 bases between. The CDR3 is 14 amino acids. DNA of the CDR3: TGTGCCAGCAGTCCATCCACAGGACCGGACGAGCAGTACTTC. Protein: CASSPSTGPDEQYF.

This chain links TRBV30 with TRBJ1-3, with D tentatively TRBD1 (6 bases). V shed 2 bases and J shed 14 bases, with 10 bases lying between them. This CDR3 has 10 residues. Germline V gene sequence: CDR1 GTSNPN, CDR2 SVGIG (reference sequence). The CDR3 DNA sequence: TGTGCCTGGAGTCGACAGGACTTATATTTT. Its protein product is CAWSRQDLYF. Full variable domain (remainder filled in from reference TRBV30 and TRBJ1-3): SQTIHQWPATLVQPVGSPLSLECTVEGTSNPNLYWYRQAAGRGLQLLFYSVGIGQISSEVPQNLSASRPQDRQFILSSKKLLLSDSGFYLCAWSRQDLYFGEGSWLTVV.

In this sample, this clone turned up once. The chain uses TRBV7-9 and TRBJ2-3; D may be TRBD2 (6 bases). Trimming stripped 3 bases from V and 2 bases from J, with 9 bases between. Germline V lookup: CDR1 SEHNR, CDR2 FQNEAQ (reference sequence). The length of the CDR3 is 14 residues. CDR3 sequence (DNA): TGTGCCAGCAGCTTGAGGCGGGACACAGATACGCAGTATTTT. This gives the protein CASSLRRDTDTQYF. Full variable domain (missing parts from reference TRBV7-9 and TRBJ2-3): DTGVSQNPRHKITKRGQNVTFRCDPISEHNRLYWYRQTLGQGPEFLTYFQNEAQLEKSRLLSDRFSAERPKGSFSTLEIQRTEQGDSAMYLCASSLRRDTDTQYFGPGTRLTVL.

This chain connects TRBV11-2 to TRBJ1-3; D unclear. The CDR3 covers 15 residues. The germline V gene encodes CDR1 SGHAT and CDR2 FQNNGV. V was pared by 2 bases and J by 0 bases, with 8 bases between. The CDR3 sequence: CASSLQALSGNTIYF. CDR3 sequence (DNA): TGTGCCAGCAGCTTACAGGCCCTCTCTGGAAACACCATATATTTT.

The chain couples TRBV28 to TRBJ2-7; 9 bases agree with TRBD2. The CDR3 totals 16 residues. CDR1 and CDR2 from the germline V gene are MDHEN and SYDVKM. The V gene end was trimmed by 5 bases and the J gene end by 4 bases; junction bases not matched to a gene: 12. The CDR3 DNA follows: TGTGCCAGCAGTCCGCCGGGTGGCGGGAGGGTGTACGAGCAGTACTTC. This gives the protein CASSPPGGGRVYEQYF.

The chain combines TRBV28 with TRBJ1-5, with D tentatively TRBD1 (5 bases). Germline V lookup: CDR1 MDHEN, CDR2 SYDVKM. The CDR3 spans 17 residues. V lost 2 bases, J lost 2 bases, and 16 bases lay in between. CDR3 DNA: TGTGCCAGCAGTTTAGCGAGTACGGGGGTGGGCAATCAGCCCCAGCATTTT. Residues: CASSLASTGVGNQPQHF.

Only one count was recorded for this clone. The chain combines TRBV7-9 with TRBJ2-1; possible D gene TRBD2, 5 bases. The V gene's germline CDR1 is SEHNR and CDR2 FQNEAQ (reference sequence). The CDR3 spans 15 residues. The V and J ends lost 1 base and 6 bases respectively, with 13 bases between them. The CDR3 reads CASSLVVGSVNEQFF. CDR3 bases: TGTGCCAGCAGCTTAGTTGTAGGGAGTGTCAATGAGCAGTTCTTC.

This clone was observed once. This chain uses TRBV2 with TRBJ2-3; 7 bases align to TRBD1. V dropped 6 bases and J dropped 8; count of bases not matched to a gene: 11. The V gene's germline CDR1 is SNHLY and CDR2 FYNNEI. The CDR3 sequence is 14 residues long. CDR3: CASRGAGTVGTQYF. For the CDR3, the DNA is TGTGCCAGCAGGGGGGCCGGGACAGTTGGTACGCAGTATTTT.

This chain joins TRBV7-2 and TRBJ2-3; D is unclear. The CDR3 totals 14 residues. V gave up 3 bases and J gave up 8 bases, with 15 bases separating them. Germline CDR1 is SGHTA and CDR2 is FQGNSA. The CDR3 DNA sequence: TGTGCCAGCAGCTTTTCTTCCTACTCCCGTACGCAGTATTTT. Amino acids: CASSFSSYSRTQYF.

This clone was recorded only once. CDR3 bases: TGTGCCAGCTCACCACCAACCGGGGGTTTAGCCAAAAACATTCAGTACTTC. The encoded protein is CASSPPTGGLAKNIQYF. This rearrangement joins TRBV18 to TRBJ2-4, with D tentatively TRBD2 (6 bases). The CDR3 runs to 17 residues. Germline CDR1 reads KGHSH; CDR2 reads LQKENI. V was clipped by 0 bases and J by 0 bases, with 12 bases between them. Using reference TRBV18 and TRBJ2-4 for the parts outside the CDR3, the full variable domain is NAGVMQNPRHLVRRRGQEARLRCSPMKGHSHVYWYRQLPEEGLKFMVYLQKENIIDESGMPKERFSAEFPKEGPSILRIQQVVRGDSAAYFCASSPPTGGLAKNIQYFGAGTRLSVL.

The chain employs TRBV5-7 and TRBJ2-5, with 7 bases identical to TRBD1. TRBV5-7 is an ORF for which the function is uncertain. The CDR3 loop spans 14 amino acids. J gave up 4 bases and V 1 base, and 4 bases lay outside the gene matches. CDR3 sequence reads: CASSLIYRGETQYF. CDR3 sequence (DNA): TGTGCCAGCAGCTTGATTTACAGGGGAGAGACCCAGTACTTC.

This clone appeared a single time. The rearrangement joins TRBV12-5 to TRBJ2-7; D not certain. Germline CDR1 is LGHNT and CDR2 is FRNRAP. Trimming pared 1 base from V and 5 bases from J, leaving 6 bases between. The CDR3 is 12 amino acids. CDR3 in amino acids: CASGLGVHEQYV. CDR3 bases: TGTGCTAGTGGTTTGGGCGTCCACGAGCAGTACGTC.

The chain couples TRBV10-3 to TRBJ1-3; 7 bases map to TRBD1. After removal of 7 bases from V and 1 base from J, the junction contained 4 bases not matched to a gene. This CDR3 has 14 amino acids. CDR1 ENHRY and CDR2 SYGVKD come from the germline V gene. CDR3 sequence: CAIKPQGSGNTIYF. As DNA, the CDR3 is TGTGCCATCAAACCACAGGGGTCTGGAAACACCATATATTTT.